This record concerns one T cell receptor (beta chain) sequence. The data stem from a study of blood T cell repertoires in COVID-19. Study-level information: The United States, Italy and Spain were the sources of the acute and convalescent COVID-19 samples. T cells, B-cell-depleted T cells, or PBMCs supplied cDNA or gDNA.

There are 18 residues in the CDR3. Between the trimmed V and J ends, which lost 1 base and 0 bases, there was a span of 18 bases. Germline assignment: CDR1 SEHNR and CDR2 FQNEAQ (reference sequence). Methods used by the authors: Estimated nucleated cell counts came from reference gene primer amplification. Libraries were prepared by immunoSEQ multiplex PCR; TCRdb keeps only in-frame clonotypes and omits some of them. From that table come the V and J calls and clone size; the DNA was used to work out D and trimming. The repertoire holds hundreds of thousands of clones, with around 82% as singletons. Sequenced material: peripheral blood. This receptor was identified in a woman aged 50 to 65 who had recovered from COVID-19. The rearrangement joins TRBV7-9 to TRBJ1-1; a possible D gene is TRBD1 (6 bases). The CDR3 here is CASSLGMVRGSMNTEAFF. The CDR3 coding sequence is TGTGCCAGCAGCTTAGGAATGGTCAGGGGCTCAATGAACACTGAAGCTTTCTTT.